These T cell receptor beta chains were read from a single sample in a study of cytomegalovirus exposure and HLA in healthy donors. The protocol was immunoSEQ multiplex PCR, while the TCRdb copy is restricted to in-frame clones and leaves out a portion. The sample lists 250,000 to 400,000 clones, 88% occurring once. The material sequenced was PBMCs. Receptors originate from a man aged 25-45 years in good health and CMV-seronegative. Both conserved end residues are part of each CDR3. D genes are given only for firm matches. A row's size may be missing; if present it is once, few, many or a size class.

clone_size	d_call	v_call	j_call	cdr3_length	cdr3_nt	cdr3_aa
-	-	TRBV12-2	TRBJ2-5	14	TGTGCAAGTCGCCCTCGTCAGGGGACCGAGACCCAGTACTTC	CASRPRQGTETQYF
once	TRBD1	TRBV9	TRBJ1-5	16	TGTGCCAGCAGCGTAGGGGACAGGGGGCTTAATCAGCCCCAGCATTTT	CASSVGDRGLNQPQHF
-	TRBD1	TRBV7-8	TRBJ2-7	15	TGTGCCAGCAGCCAAGGGACAGTCCCAGTGGGGGAGCAGTACTTC	CASSQGTVPVGEQYF
-	TRBD1	TRBV6-1	TRBJ1-2	13	TGTGCCAGCAGTCCATTGAGGGGGCAGGGCTACACCTTC	CASSPLRGQGYTF
-	TRBD1	TRBV7-9	TRBJ1-1	14	TGTGCCAGCAGCGAAGGGACAGGGGGCCATGAAGCTTTCTTT	CASSEGTGGHEAFF
-	TRBD1	TRBV2	TRBJ2-1	15	TGTGCCAACATGGGACAGGCGGCTTCCTACAATGAGCAGTTCTTC	CANMGQAASYNEQFF
-	-	TRBV11-2	TRBJ1-1	13	TGTGCCAGCGTTGGACAGACGAACACTGAAGCTTTCTTT	CASVGQTNTEAFF
-	TRBD1	TRBV5-6	TRBJ1-6	15	TGTGCCAGCAGCAGGGACAGGGGTGCGAGTTCACCCCTCCACTTT	CASSRDRGASSPLHF
-	-	TRBV5-4	TRBJ1-1	15	TGTGCCAGCAGCTTGGTGACGGGGAGTAGGGCTGAAGCTTTCTTT	CASSLVTGSRAEAFF
-	-	TRBV30	TRBJ2-5	12	TGTGCCTGGAGTCCAACTCAAGAGACCCAGTACTTC	CAWSPTQETQYF
-	-	TRBV19	TRBJ2-7	12	TGTGCCAGTAGTGGCCCGACCTACGAGCAGTACTTC	CASSGPTYEQYF
few	TRBD1	TRBV7-8	TRBJ2-7	15	TGTGCCAGCAGCTACGGACAGGGAATACTCTACGAGCAGTACTTC	CASSYGQGILYEQYF
once	-	TRBV7-8	TRBJ1-1	13	TGTGCCAGCAGCTCCAGCGGAGGATTTGAAGCTTTCTTT	CASSSSGGFEAFF
-	-	TRBV10-2	TRBJ1-6	16	TGCGCCAGCAGTCGGGGGGACGCCCGTCGAGGGTCACCCCTCCACTTT	CASSRGDARRGSPLHF
-	-	TRBV27	TRBJ2-2	16	TGTGCCAGGATGGACTGGACAGTAGAGAACACCGGGGAGCTGTTTTTT	CARMDWTVENTGELFF
-	-	TRBV7-2	TRBJ2-2	15	TGTGCCAGCAGCTTAGGGACTATTCGGACCGGGGAGCTGTTTTTT	CASSLGTIRTGELFF
-	TRBD1	TRBV5-6	TRBJ2-7	13	TGTGCCAGCAGCAGAAACAGGGGCTACGAGCAGTACTTC	CASSRNRGYEQYF